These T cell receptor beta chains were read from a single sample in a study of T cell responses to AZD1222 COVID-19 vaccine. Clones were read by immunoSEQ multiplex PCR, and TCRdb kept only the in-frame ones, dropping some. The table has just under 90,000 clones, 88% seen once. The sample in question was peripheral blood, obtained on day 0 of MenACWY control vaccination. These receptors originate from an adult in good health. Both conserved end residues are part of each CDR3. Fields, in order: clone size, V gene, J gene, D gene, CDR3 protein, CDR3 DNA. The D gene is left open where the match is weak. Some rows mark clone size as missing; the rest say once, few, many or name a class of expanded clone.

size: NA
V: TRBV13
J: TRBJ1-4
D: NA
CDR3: CASSRGSEGEKLFF
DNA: TGTGCCAGCAGCCGTGGATCGGAGGGGGAAAAACTGTTTTTT

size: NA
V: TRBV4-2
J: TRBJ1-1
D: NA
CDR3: CASSQDKLRLTEAFF
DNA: TGTGCCAGCAGCCAAGATAAGTTACGACTCACTGAGGCTTTCTTT

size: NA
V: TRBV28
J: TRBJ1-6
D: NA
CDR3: CASRRGRANSPLHF
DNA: TGTGCCAGCAGGCGGGGCCGAGCAAATTCACCCCTCCACTTT

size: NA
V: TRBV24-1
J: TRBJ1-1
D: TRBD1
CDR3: CATSDGTAEAFF
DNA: TGTGCCACCAGTGATGGGACAGCTGAAGCTTTCTTT

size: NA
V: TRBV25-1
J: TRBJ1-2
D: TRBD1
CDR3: CASSGDSPYGYTF
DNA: TGTGCCAGCAGTGGGGACAGCCCATATGGCTACACCTTC

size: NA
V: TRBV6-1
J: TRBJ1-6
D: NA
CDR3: CASSENPTGFNSPLHF
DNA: TGTGCCAGCAGTGAAAACCCAACAGGGTTTAATTCACCCCTCCACTTT

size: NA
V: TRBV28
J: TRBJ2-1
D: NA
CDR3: CASRDLPQNNEQFF
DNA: TGTGCCAGCAGGGACCTGCCCCAAAACAATGAGCAGTTCTTC

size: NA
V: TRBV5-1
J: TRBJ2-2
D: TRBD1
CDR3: CASSLGGTANTGELFF
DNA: TGCGCCAGCAGCTTGGGTGGGACAGCGAACACCGGGGAGCTGTTTTTT

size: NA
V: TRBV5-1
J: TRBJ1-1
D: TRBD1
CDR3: CASSPRDSSMNTEAFF
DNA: TGCGCCAGCAGCCCGAGGGACAGTTCCATGAACACTGAAGCTTTCTTT

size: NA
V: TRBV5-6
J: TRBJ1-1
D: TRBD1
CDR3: CASSLAGTGGNTEAFF
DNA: TGTGCCAGCAGCTTGGCGGGGACAGGGGGCAACACTGAAGCTTTCTTT

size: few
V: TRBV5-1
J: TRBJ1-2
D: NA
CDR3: CASSLAGGPNYGYTF
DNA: TGCGCCAGCAGCTTGGCCGGCGGACCAAACTATGGCTACACCTTC